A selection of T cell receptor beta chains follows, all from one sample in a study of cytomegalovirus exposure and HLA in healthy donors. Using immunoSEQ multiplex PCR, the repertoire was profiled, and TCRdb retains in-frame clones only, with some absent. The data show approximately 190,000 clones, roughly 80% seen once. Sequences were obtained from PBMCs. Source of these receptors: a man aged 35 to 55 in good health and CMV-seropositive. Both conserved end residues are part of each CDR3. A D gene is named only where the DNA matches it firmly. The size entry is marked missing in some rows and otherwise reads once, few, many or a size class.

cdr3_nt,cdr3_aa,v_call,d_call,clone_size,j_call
TGTGCCAGCAGCCCCGGACTACCGGGCCCACTCGAGCAGTACTTC,CASSPGLPGPLEQYF,TRBV5-4,-,few,TRBJ2-7
TGTGCCAGCAGCCTAGCAGGGGATGTGAGGAATCAGCCCCAGCATTTT,CASSLAGDVRNQPQHF,TRBV4-2,-,-,TRBJ1-5
TGCGCCAGCAGCCAAGGACAATTATGGGGCTACACCTTC,CASSQGQLWGYTF,TRBV5-1,-,-,TRBJ1-2
TGTGCCAGCAGTGAATGGGGTGGGGTAGCGGGGGATGAGCAGTTCTTC,CASSEWGGVAGDEQFF,TRBV6-1,TRBD2,-,TRBJ2-1
TGTGCCAGCTCACCAACGGCAGGGGGACTGATCTATGGCTACACCTTC,CASSPTAGGLIYGYTF,TRBV18,TRBD1,-,TRBJ1-2
TGTGCCAGCAGCCCGAGACTAGCGGGAGATATAAACATTCAGTACTTC,CASSPRLAGDINIQYF,TRBV4-2,TRBD2,-,TRBJ2-4
TGTGCCAGCAAGGGACAGATGAACACTGAAGCTTTCTTT,CASKGQMNTEAFF,TRBV2,TRBD1,-,TRBJ1-1
TGTGCCAGCAGCCCGCAACTAGCGGGAGGCACAGATACGCAGTATTTT,CASSPQLAGGTDTQYF,TRBV4-2,TRBD2,-,TRBJ2-3
TGTGCCAGTACTAAGGACCTCCGGGGTGCAGCTTTCTTT,CASTKDLRGAAFF,TRBV19,-,-,TRBJ1-1
TGTGCCAGCAGCGCTACACAGGGGGCCAGGGAGCTGTTTTTT,CASSATQGARELFF,TRBV9,TRBD1,-,TRBJ2-2
TGTGCCAGCACCGGCAGGGCGACAACTAATGAAAAACTGTTTTTT,CASTGRATTNEKLFF,TRBV7-2,-,-,TRBJ1-4
TGTGCCAGCAGCTTAGTGGGACAGGGGGCGGCTAATGAAAAACTGTTTTTT,CASSLVGQGAANEKLFF,TRBV7-9,TRBD1,-,TRBJ1-4
TGTGCCAGCAGCTTGGGGTTAGCGGGGTCTGAGACCCAGTACTTC,CASSLGLAGSETQYF,TRBV5-4,TRBD2,-,TRBJ2-5
TGTGCCAGCACTTCGTTGACAGCGAACACTGAAGCTTTCTTT,CASTSLTANTEAFF,TRBV6-4,-,-,TRBJ1-1
TGTGCCAGCAGCGTAGGGGCAGGATACCAAGAGACCCAGTACTTC,CASSVGAGYQETQYF,TRBV9,-,-,TRBJ2-5